A selection of T cell receptor beta chains follows, all from one sample in a study of T-cell reconstitution after alpha-beta-depleted transplantation in children. TCRdb re-analysed the PCR reads in MiXCR, keeping a single row per CDR3 protein. In the table there are 490,000 or so distinct CDR3 sequences, 12% of which are singletons. This sample comprised PBMCs from the stem cell graft donor, obtained from the stem cell graft. These receptors originate from a human donor who donated a stem cell graft to a child with combined immunodeficiency. Both conserved end residues are part of each CDR3. The order of the fields is clone size, J gene, D gene, V gene, CDR3 protein, CDR3 DNA. D genes are given only for firm matches. Size values are once, few and many counts, or a class for expanded clones, and some rows have none.

size: few; J: TRBJ2-2; D: .; V: TRBV7-8; CDR3: CASSLAVAVQSGTGELFF; DNA: TGTGCCAGCAGCTTAGCAGTCGCGGTCCAGAGTGGGACCGGGGAGCTGTTTTTT
size: few; J: TRBJ2-7; D: TRBD2; V: TRBV7-2; CDR3: CASSLIGGSGSSYEQYF; DNA: TGTGCCAGCAGCTTAATTGGGGGTAGCGGGAGCTCCTACGAGCAGTACTTC
size: .; J: TRBJ2-3; D: .; V: TRBV7-2; CDR3: CASSLGYRSGDTQYF; DNA: TGTGCCAGCAGCTTAGGATATAGAAGTGGAGATACGCAGTATTTT
size: many; J: TRBJ2-1; D: TRBD1; V: TRBV2; CDR3: CASSGDRGSMSQFF; DNA: TGTGCCAGCAGTGGGGACAGGGGGTCAATGTCTCAGTTCTTC
size: .; J: TRBJ2-7; D: TRBD1; V: TRBV11-2; CDR3: CASSLEWGQTYEQYF; DNA: TGTGCCAGCAGCTTAGAATGGGGACAGACCTACGAGCAGTACTTC
size: .; J: TRBJ2-7; D: TRBD2; V: TRBV20-1; CDR3: CSARSGTSGSSYEQYF; DNA: TGCAGTGCTAGATCCGGGACTAGCGGCAGCTCCTACGAGCAGTACTTC
size: .; J: TRBJ2-1; D: TRBD2; V: TRBV10-3; CDR3: CAIILLAGGQEQFF; DNA: TGTGCCATCATCCTACTAGCGGGAGGCCAGGAGCAGTTCTTC
size: many; J: TRBJ2-2; D: .; V: TRBV12-3/TRBV12-4; CDR3: CASSIPGRANTGELFF; DNA: TGTGCCAGCAGTATTCCGGGACGCGCGAACACCGGGGAGCTGTTTTTT
size: .; J: TRBJ2-5; D: .; V: TRBV20-1; CDR3: CSARDLASVQETQYF; DNA: TGCAGTGCTAGAGATCTGGCTAGCGTACAAGAGACCCAGTACTTC
size: .; J: TRBJ2-4; D: TRBD1; V: TRBV2; CDR3: CASSGQGATQNIQYF; DNA: TGTGCCAGCAGTGGTCAGGGGGCGACACAAAACATTCAGTACTTC
size: .; J: TRBJ2-7; D: TRBD1; V: TRBV20-1; CDR3: CSARYRGRAYEQYF; DNA: TGCAGTGCTAGATACAGGGGGCGCGCCTACGAGCAGTACTTC
size: few; J: TRBJ2-3; D: .; V: TRBV24-1; CDR3: CATSDRNADTQYF; DNA: TGTGCCACCAGTGATCGAAACGCAGATACGCAGTATTTT
size: .; J: TRBJ1-6; D: .; V: TRBV20-1; CDR3: CSARGGNSPLHF; DNA: TGCAGTGCTAGAGGGGGAAACTCACCCCTCCACTTT
size: .; J: TRBJ2-2; D: .; V: TRBV30; CDR3: CAWQKRAGELFF; DNA: TGTGCCTGGCAAAAACGGGCCGGGGAGCTGTTTTTT
size: many; J: TRBJ1-2; D: .; V: TRBV6-1; CDR3: CASSGQAGYGYTF; DNA: TGTGCCAGCAGTGGACAGGCTGGGTATGGCTACACCTTC
size: few; J: TRBJ2-7; D: TRBD1; V: TRBV7-9; CDR3: CASSFRRGQGVSYEQYF; DNA: TGTGCCAGCAGCTTTCGGCGCGGACAGGGGGTTTCCTACGAGCAGTACTTC
size: few; J: TRBJ2-3; D: TRBD2; V: TRBV28; CDR3: CASMVAGESTDTQYF; DNA: TGTGCCAGCATGGTAGCGGGGGAGAGCACAGATACGCAGTATTTT
size: .; J: TRBJ1-2; D: .; V: TRBV5-1; CDR3: CASSLDGARGYTF; DNA: TGCGCCAGCAGCTTGGATGGGGCTCGTGGCTACACCTTC
size: .; J: TRBJ2-2; D: TRBD1; V: TRBV4-1; CDR3: CASSHGGQGQNTGELFF; DNA: TGCGCCAGCAGCCATGGGGGACAGGGACAGAACACCGGGGAGCTGTTTTTT
size: many; J: TRBJ2-7; D: TRBD1; V: TRBV5-5; CDR3: CASSSRDRAYEQYF; DNA: TGTGCCAGCAGCTCCCGGGACAGAGCCTACGAGCAGTACTTC
size: .; J: TRBJ1-3; D: .; V: TRBV20-1; CDR3: CSARAPSGGVGNTIYF; DNA: TGCAGTGCTAGAGCTCCCAGTGGGGGGGTTGGAAACACCATATATTTT
size: many; J: TRBJ2-7; D: .; V: TRBV6-5; CDR3: CASSYRGEAYEQYF; DNA: TGTGCCAGCAGTTACAGGGGGGAGGCCTACGAGCAGTACTTC
size: .; J: TRBJ2-7; D: .; V: TRBV20-1; CDR3: CSALTGQTGLEWYF; DNA: TGCAGTGCTTTAACAGGACAGACAGGTTTAGAGTGGTACTTC
size: many; J: TRBJ1-5; D: TRBD1; V: TRBV5-6; CDR3: CASSLAGTGIQPQHF; DNA: TGTGCCAGCAGCTTGGCCGGGACAGGGATTCAGCCCCAGCATTTT
size: .; J: TRBJ1-6; D: .; V: TRBV21-1; CDR3: CASSTRYNSPLHF; DNA: TGTGCCAGCAGCACCAGGTATAATTCACCCCTCCACTTT
size: few; J: TRBJ1-1; D: .; V: TRBV7-6; CDR3: CASSYRQNTEAFF; DNA: TGTGCCAGCAGCTACCGACAGAACACTGAAGCTTTCTTT
size: .; J: TRBJ2-5; D: TRBD1; V: TRBV5-1; CDR3: CASSNRGQETQYF; DNA: TGCGCCAGCTCCAACAGGGGCCAAGAGACCCAGTACTTC
size: few; J: TRBJ1-1; D: TRBD1; V: TRBV6-1; CDR3: CASSGTGVRMNTEAFF; DNA: TGTGCCAGCTCCGGGACAGGGGTCAGAATGAACACTGAAGCTTTCTTT
size: few; J: TRBJ1-2; D: .; V: TRBV29-1; CDR3: CSVAQRANYGYTF; DNA: TGCAGCGTTGCCCAGAGGGCGAACTATGGCTACACCTTC
size: many; J: TRBJ1-1; D: .; V: TRBV12-3/TRBV12-4; CDR3: CASSLAGDAAFF; DNA: TGTGCCAGCAGTTTAGCGGGAGACGCAGCTTTCTTT
size: .; J: TRBJ2-2; D: .; V: TRBV10-3; CDR3: CATTHDAGELFF; DNA: TGTGCCACAACCCACGACGCCGGGGAGCTGTTTTTT
size: few; J: TRBJ1-2; D: TRBD1; V: TRBV5-1; CDR3: CASSPGQTYGYTF; DNA: TGCGCCAGCAGCCCGGGACAGACCTATGGCTACACCTTC
size: few; J: TRBJ2-3; D: TRBD2; V: TRBV20-1; CDR3: CSAGPGLAGGRGTDTQYF; DNA: TGCAGTGCTGGCCCGGGACTAGCGGGGGGGCGGGGCACAGATACGCAGTATTTT
size: many; J: TRBJ2-2; D: TRBD1; V: TRBV12-3/TRBV12-4; CDR3: CASQGASGELFF; DNA: TGTGCCAGCCAGGGGGCTAGTGGGGAGCTGTTTTTT
size: .; J: TRBJ2-5; D: .; V: TRBV20-1; CDR3: CSARTGRGGETQYF; DNA: TGCAGTGCGAGGACAGGGCGGGGGGGAGAGACCCAGTACTTC
size: many; J: TRBJ2-7; D: .; V: TRBV20-1; CDR3: CSAPRLGAPSYEQYF; DNA: TGCAGTGCCCCTAGGCTGGGGGCTCCTTCCTACGAGCAGTACTTC
size: .; J: TRBJ2-1; D: .; V: TRBV6-5; CDR3: CASSSPPGGHNEQFF; DNA: TGTGCCAGCAGTTCCCCTCCGGGTGGACACAATGAGCAGTTCTTC
size: .; J: TRBJ2-3; D: TRBD1; V: TRBV11-2; CDR3: CASSARSTGGLASTDTQYF; DNA: TGTGCCAGCAGCGCAAGGTCCACAGGGGGGCTAGCGTCCACAGATACGCAGTATTTT
size: few; J: TRBJ2-6; D: .; V: TRBV20-1; CDR3: CSARTFGGGANVLTF; DNA: TGCAGTGCCCGAACCTTCGGAGGTGGGGCCAACGTCCTGACTTTC
size: few; J: TRBJ2-1; D: .; V: TRBV18; CDR3: CASFRGLGRISSYNEQFF; DNA: TGTGCCAGCTTCCGGGGTCTGGGACGGATAAGCTCCTACAATGAGCAGTTCTTC
size: few; J: TRBJ2-1; D: .; V: TRBV12-3/TRBV12-4; CDR3: CASSFWAGVYNEQFF; DNA: TGTGCCAGCAGTTTCTGGGCAGGGGTTTACAATGAGCAGTTCTTC
size: few; J: TRBJ1-2; D: .; V: TRBV6-1; CDR3: CASSEREGDIGYTF; DNA: TGTGCCAGCAGTGAACGGGAGGGAGATATAGGCTACACCTTC
size: few; J: TRBJ2-1; D: TRBD1; V: TRBV10-3; CDR3: CAISDPTGGSSYNEQFF; DNA: TGTGCCATCAGTGACCCGACAGGGGGTAGCTCCTACAATGAGCAGTTCTTC
size: many; J: TRBJ2-1; D: .; V: TRBV29-1; CDR3: CSIARGFGADNEQFF; DNA: TGCAGCATCGCTCGTGGGTTCGGGGCGGACAATGAGCAGTTCTTC
size: few; J: TRBJ2-3; D: .; V: TRBV4-3; CDR3: CASSQEGLGWATDTQYF; DNA: TGCGCCAGCAGCCAAGAGGGTCTGGGCTGGGCCACAGATACGCAGTATTTT
size: few; J: TRBJ2-3; D: .; V: TRBV4-3; CDR3: CASSQSGNTRDTQYF; DNA: TGCGCCAGCAGCCAAAGCGGTAATACTCGAGATACGCAGTATTTT
size: many; J: TRBJ1-4; D: TRBD1; V: TRBV12-3/TRBV12-4; CDR3: CASSSGQGATNEKLFF; DNA: TGTGCCAGCAGTTCCGGACAGGGGGCTACTAATGAAAAACTGTTTTTT
size: .; J: TRBJ2-1; D: .; V: TRBV11-1; CDR3: CASTIISGQGPRWDEQFF; DNA: TGTGCCAGCACCATAATATCGGGGCAGGGGCCCCGTTGGGATGAGCAGTTCTTC
size: many; J: TRBJ1-6; D: .; V: TRBV7-8; CDR3: CASSLGVVQPNSPLHF; DNA: TGTGCCAGCAGCTTAGGGGTAGTCCAGCCGAATTCACCCCTCCACTTT
size: .; J: TRBJ2-5; D: .; V: TRBV12-3/TRBV12-4; CDR3: CASSPTRGLQETQYF; DNA: TGTGCCAGCTCCCCCACCCGAGGGCTACAAGAGACCCAGTACTTC